The following is a T cell receptor (beta chain) sequence with its context. Its antigen remains unidentified. These data belong to a study of shared clonotypes between healthy human individuals. Study summary: Every donor yielded three CD4 naive, three CD4 memory, two CD8 naive and one CD8 memory plate. Study-level findings and limits: Clonotype sharing levels among donors were expected to vary with sequencing depth. Depth was large, yet rarefaction showed that sorted-subset sequencing was incomplete.

Cells designated naive CD8 were CD45RO-negative and were positively selected for CCR7, with terminally differentiated effector memory CD45RA+ cells excluded. This CDR3 is built from 17 residues. CDR1 MGHRA and CDR2 YSYEKL come from the germline V gene. V shed 1 base, J shed 2 bases, and the junction held 7 bases outside the gene matches. Over several immunoSEQ plates, each subset's genomic DNA was distributed in even portions. Profiling relied on immunoSEQ multiplex PCR, and the TCRdb table lists in-frame clones only, not all of them. The sample includes around 650,000 clones, around 96% of them seen just once.

This clonotype was sampled from a young woman in good health. J is TRBJ1-2 and V is TRBV4-1; TRBD1 matches at 10 bases. Material for sequencing was naive CD8+ T cells sorted from blood. CDR3 residues: CASSQGGTGVGNYGYTF. The CDR3 coding sequence is TGCGCCAGCAGCCAAGGTGGGACAGGGGTTGGAAACTATGGCTACACCTTC.